These T cell receptor beta chains were read from a single sample in a study of cytomegalovirus exposure and HLA in healthy donors. Method: immunoSEQ multiplex PCR; TCRdb's copy keeps in-frame clones and lacks some. The table has about 130,000 clones, roughly four fifths seen once. Sequenced sample: PBMCs. The receptor source for this set is a woman aged 45-65 years in good health and CMV-seronegative. The CDR3 runs from the conserved cysteine through the conserved F or W. Each record gives: V gene, J gene, CDR3 protein.

TRBV19	TRBJ2-1	CATLVGNEQFF
TRBV28	TRBJ1-2	CASSFVGGKVGYTF
TRBV19	TRBJ1-1	CASSPTQQEPKNTEAFF
TRBV9	TRBJ2-1	CASSVGGPQYYNEQFF
TRBV5-1	TRBJ2-1	CASSPRQGSNNEQFF
TRBV30	TRBJ2-7	CAWSPSYEQYF
TRBV19	TRBJ1-2	CASSATGGDYGYTF
TRBV27	TRBJ1-1	CASSLTGTGTGYGAFF
TRBV5-1	TRBJ1-1	CASSRDRGRGTEAFF
TRBV7-2	TRBJ2-5	CASSLASSSGQETQYF
TRBV19	TRBJ2-1	CASSPRDRVLLHNEQFF
TRBV10-3	TRBJ2-7	CAISDLSSGSTEQYF
TRBV29-1	TRBJ1-1	CSVARGLNTEAFF
TRBV10-3	TRBJ2-5	CAISESLWRWETQYF
TRBV5-6	TRBJ2-3	CASSFYAGVTDTQYF
TRBV6-5	TRBJ2-4	CASSYSNRGTKNIQYF
TRBV10-3	TRBJ2-1	CAISDPPPNSYNEQFF
TRBV10-1	TRBJ2-1	CASSEWTSALYNEQFF
TRBV4-3	TRBJ1-2	CASSLLSGQGTGGYTF
TRBV6-1	TRBJ1-2	CASSEASGNYGYTF
TRBV5-1	TRBJ2-1	CASSFNSGSSYNEQFF
TRBV7-8	TRBJ2-1	CASTHFSGTNSYNEQFF
TRBV29-1	TRBJ2-3	CSVEDGTGVDTDTQYF
TRBV27	TRBJ1-4	CASSHRTVAATNEKLFF
TRBV11-2	TRBJ2-3	CASSSSLATDTQYF
TRBV19	TRBJ1-1	CASSYPVGQVNTEAFF
TRBV28	TRBJ1-2	CASSLLDRGIRFGYTF
TRBV21-1	TRBJ2-7	CASSKPDDRASHGEQYF
TRBV30	TRBJ1-2	CAWRLTTGSGYTF